A selection of T cell receptor beta chains follows, all from one sample in a study of technical replicates of blood from four donors. Only in-frame clones appear in the TCRdb table, and some are missing; sequencing was by immunoSEQ multiplex PCR. The table lists approximately 14,000 clones, 80% of them singletons. Material for sequencing was PBMCs. These receptors came from a human donor in good health. Each CDR3 is given with its conserved first and last residue. Fields, in order: V gene, clone size, J gene, D gene, CDR3 protein, CDR3 DNA. D genes are given only for firm matches. Expanded clones get a size class; other rows say once, few or many, or leave the size out.

>TRBV29-1|.|TRBJ1-1|.
CSVGEGVNTEAFF
TGCAGCGTGGGGGAGGGGGTGAACACTGAAGCTTTCTTT
>TRBV13|.|TRBJ1-3|.
CASSPEGGQRNTIYF
TGTGCCAGCAGCCCCGAGGGAGGGCAACGAAACACCATATATTTT
>TRBV27|.|TRBJ2-6|TRBD1
CASRTGISGANVLTF
TGTGCCAGCAGGACAGGGATCTCTGGGGCCAACGTCCTGACTTTC
>TRBV10-3|.|TRBJ2-7|TRBD2
CAIGGTSESYEQYF
TGTGCCATCGGTGGGACTAGCGAGTCCTACGAGCAGTACTTC
>TRBV5-1|.|TRBJ1-1|.
CASSIGHPNTEAFF
TGCGCCAGCAGCATAGGACACCCGAACACTGAAGCTTTCTTT
>TRBV7-2|.|TRBJ1-5|.
CASSLGSEAQHF
TGTGCCAGCAGCTTAGGATCCGAGGCCCAGCATTTT
>TRBV27|.|TRBJ2-7|.
CASSLGPWGEVFYEQYF
TGTGCCAGCAGTTTAGGACCATGGGGGGAGGTATTTTATGAGCAGTACTTC
>TRBV5-5|.|TRBJ2-5|TRBD2
CASSLLAGGQGETQYF
TGTGCCAGCAGCTTACTAGCGGGAGGGCAAGGGGAGACCCAGTACTTC
>TRBV18|few|TRBJ1-2|.
CASSPGNSNYGYTF
TGTGCCAGCTCACCGGGCAATTCCAACTATGGCTACACCTTC
>TRBV13|.|TRBJ2-7|.
CASSLGAGVVVPQQYF
TGTGCCAGCAGCTTAGGCGCAGGGGTGGTAGTCCCCCAGCAGTACTTC
>TRBV7-8|.|TRBJ2-1|TRBD2
CASSPARLAGHNEQFF
TGTGCCAGCAGCCCAGCACGGCTAGCGGGCCACAATGAGCAGTTCTTC
>TRBV6-5|.|TRBJ2-3|.
CASSYSMQGFTNTQYF
TGTGCCAGCAGTTACTCCATGCAGGGATTTACAAATACGCAGTATTTT
>TRBV30|.|TRBJ2-4|TRBD1
CAWNPTGALAKNIQYF
TGTGCCTGGAACCCAACAGGGGCTTTAGCCAAAAACATTCAGTACTTC
>TRBV5-1|.|TRBJ1-3|.
CASSLAFDRNSGNTIYF
TGCGCCAGCAGCTTGGCCTTCGACAGAAACTCTGGAAACACCATATATTTT
>TRBV6-5|few|TRBJ2-7|.
CASSGGLGYEQYF
TGTGCCAGCAGTGGCGGATTGGGTTACGAGCAGTACTTC
>TRBV27|.|TRBJ2-2|TRBD1
CASRLSGTGYTGELFF
TGTGCCAGCAGATTATCCGGGACAGGGTACACCGGGGAGCTGTTTTTT
>TRBV27|.|TRBJ2-7|.
CASSYGTNYEQYF
TGTGCCAGCAGTTATGGGACAAACTACGAGCAGTACTTC
>TRBV5-1|.|TRBJ2-2|TRBD1
CASSPRGLHTGELFF
TGCGCCAGCAGCCCCAGGGGGCTCCACACCGGGGAGCTGTTTTTT
>TRBV6-1|.|TRBJ1-1|.
CASSEVRVAYTEAFF
TGTGCCAGCAGTGAGGTCAGGGTCGCGTACACTGAAGCTTTCTTT
>TRBV30|.|TRBJ2-3|TRBD2
CAWSPWEGRDTQYF
TGTGCCTGGAGTCCGTGGGAGGGCCGAGATACGCAGTATTTT
>TRBV5-1|once|TRBJ2-6|TRBD1
CASSSEDRGANVLTF
TGCGCCAGCAGCTCGGAGGACAGGGGGGCCAACGTCCTGACTTTC
>TRBV6-5|.|TRBJ2-7|TRBD2
CASRKGLAGEHEQYF
TGTGCCAGCAGGAAAGGACTAGCGGGAGAGCACGAGCAGTACTTC
>TRBV9|.|TRBJ2-3|.
CASSRTQSTDTQYF
TGTGCCAGCAGCAGAACTCAAAGCACAGATACGCAGTATTTT
>TRBV7-8|.|TRBJ2-7|TRBD1
CASSARQGTYEQYF
TGTGCCAGCAGCGCCCGACAGGGAACCTACGAGCAGTACTTC
>TRBV28|.|TRBJ1-4|.
CASRGLANEKLFF
TGTGCCAGCAGAGGACTAGCTAATGAAAAACTGTTTTTT
>TRBV2|.|TRBJ2-1|TRBD2
CASSEFLAGGGDEQFF
TGTGCCAGCAGTGAATTTCTAGCGGGAGGAGGGGATGAGCAGTTCTTC
>TRBV6-1|.|TRBJ2-7|.
CASSEGGGLYYEQYF
TGTGCCAGCAGTGAAGGGGGGGGCCTTTACTACGAGCAGTACTTC
>TRBV18|few|TRBJ2-7|TRBD1
CASSKPQGGGFEQYF
TGTGCCAGCTCAAAACCACAGGGGGGTGGATTCGAGCAGTACTTC
>TRBV5-1|.|TRBJ1-2|.
CASSLDQVFNYGYTF
TGCGCCAGCAGCTTGGACCAGGTTTTCAACTATGGCTACACCTTC
>TRBV29-1|.|TRBJ2-3|TRBD2
CSVRGVGTDTQYF
TGCAGCGTTCGGGGGGTCGGGACAGATACGCAGTATTTT
>TRBV2|.|TRBJ2-2|.
CASSEAPGITGELFF
TGTGCCAGCAGTGAAGCTCCAGGGATCACCGGGGAGCTGTTTTTT
>TRBV27|.|TRBJ2-2|.
CASSGWRGRSGELFF
TGTGCCAGCAGTGGGTGGAGGGGGCGATCCGGGGAGCTGTTTTTT
>TRBV5-4|.|TRBJ2-2|TRBD2
CASSAGTKPGELFF
TGTGCCAGCAGCGCCGGGACTAAACCCGGGGAGCTGTTTTTT
>TRBV15|.|TRBJ2-3|.
CATEMGRGPGDTQYF
TGTGCCACCGAGATGGGGAGAGGGCCGGGAGATACGCAGTATTTT
>TRBV27|.|TRBJ2-1|TRBD2
CASGPGLAGYNEQFF
TGTGCCAGCGGACCGGGTCTAGCGGGATACAATGAGCAGTTCTTC
>TRBV19|.|TRBJ2-7|.
CASSIATGNSYEQYF
TGTGCCAGTAGTATAGCTACAGGCAACTCCTACGAGCAGTACTTC
>TRBV19|.|TRBJ1-2|TRBD1
CASSIAEGASYGYTF
TGTGCCAGTAGTATAGCTGAGGGGGCTTCGTATGGCTACACCTTC
>TRBV28|.|TRBJ2-1|.
CASSSVAFSYNEQFF
TGTGCCAGCAGTTCCGTAGCGTTCTCCTACAATGAGCAGTTCTTC
>TRBV10-3|.|TRBJ2-7|.
CAISGTGEQRYYEQYF
TGTGCCATCAGTGGGACGGGGGAACAACGCTACTACGAGCAGTACTTC